These 15 T cell receptor beta chains originate from one sample sequenced in a study of T-cell memory formation after mild COVID-19. TCRdb called the 5' RACE reads again in MiXCR, with one record for every CDR3 protein. The repertoire holds around 220,000 distinct CDR3 sequences, with about a sixth as singletons. Sequencing was done on a sample of PBMCs or a T cell subset sorted from them (not recorded which). The receptor source for this set is a man aged 18 to 29 who had mild COVID-19 (a few samples of this study predate the infection). Cell type and time point are not known.

This chain links TRBV7-8 with TRBJ1-1, with 7 bases that match TRBD1. The CDR3 has 18 amino acids. The V gene end was trimmed by 6 bases and the J gene end by 3 bases; junction bases not matched to a gene: 19. Germline CDR1 reads SGHVS; CDR2 reads FQNEAQ. CDR3 residues: CASRYRITGYRGDTEAFF. Written as DNA, the CDR3 is TGTGCCAGCAGATATCGGATAACAGGGTACAGGGGCGACACTGAAGCTTTCTTT. The full variable domain, its missing parts supplied by reference TRBV7-8 and TRBJ1-1, is GAGVSQSPRYKVAKRGQDVALRCDPISGHVSLFWYQQALGQGPEFLTYFQNEAQLDKSGLPSDRFFAERPEGSVSTLKIQRTQQEDSAVYLCASRYRITGYRGDTEAFFGQGTRLTVV.

The genes are TRBV12-3 or TRBV12-4 and TRBJ1-1; D may be TRBD1 (5 bases). V was shortened by 3 bases and J by 1 base, with 9 bases between the two germline ends. The CDR3 runs 14 residues. The CDR3 DNA follows: TGTGCCAGCAGTTTCCGGGGCGCGAACACTGAAGCTTTCTTT. The encoded protein is CASSFRGANTEAFF.

The chain employs TRBV6-6 and TRBJ2-7, with D possibly being TRBD1 (5 bases). This CDR3 comprises 15 residues. The germline V and J ends were trimmed by 2 bases and 7 bases, with 18 bases remaining between them. Germline V gives CDR1 MNHNY, CDR2 SVGAGI (reference sequence). CDR3 DNA: TGTGCCAGCAGTTACCCGCCTGGTGGGGCGTTTGAGCAGTACTTC. Amino acids: CASSYPPGGAFEQYF.

This chain joins TRBV7-2 and TRBJ1-2, with 11 bases aligning to TRBD1. CDR1 is SGHTA and CDR2 is FQGNSA in the germline V gene. V was clipped by 1 base and J by 4 bases; unmatched bases: 5. The CDR3 is made up of 16 amino acids. In DNA, the CDR3 is TGTGCCAGCAGCTTAGAAGGGACAGGGGGTGCCTATGGCTACACCTTC. Amino acid sequence: CASSLEGTGGAYGYTF.

Only a few counts were recorded for this clonotype. The V gene is TRBV24-1, the J gene TRBJ1-3; no clear D. The V end was cut by 2 bases, the J end by 0 bases, with 7 bases between. Germline V CDR1 and CDR2: KGHDR, SFDVKD. The CDR3 consists of 15 residues. CDR3 protein: CATSDSGHSGNTIYF. CDR3 nucleotide sequence: TGTGCCACCAGTGATTCGGGTCACTCTGGAAACACCATATATTTT.

This clonotype was counted a few times. The chain recombines TRBV5-1 with TRBJ2-3; 8 nucleotides agree with TRBD1. Trimming cost V 0 bases and J 4 bases; bases outside gene matches: 7. CDR1 is SGHRS, CDR2 YFSETQ, per germline. CDR3 length: 16 amino acids. The CDR3 region is CASSLGAGGVPDTQYF. In DNA form, the CDR3 reads TGCGCCAGCAGCTTGGGGGCAGGGGGCGTACCAGATACGCAGTATTTT.

This clonotype has only a few counts. The J gene is TRBJ2-7, the V gene TRBV12-3 or TRBV12-4, with a possible D match to TRBD1 (5 bases). Trimming stripped 5 bases from V and 4 bases from J, with 12 bases between. The CDR3 contains 13 residues. This chain's CDR3 is CASSLRQTYEQYF. As DNA, the CDR3 is TGTGCCAGCAGTCTGCGACAGACATACGAGCAGTACTTC.

The genes are TRBV5-1 and TRBJ1-3; D uncertain. Germline CDR1 reads SGHRS; CDR2 reads YFSETQ. The CDR3 is 14 residues long. The germline V and J ends were trimmed by 2 bases and 0 bases, with 6 bases remaining between them. CDR3: CASSFDGSGNTIYF. CDR3 DNA: TGCGCCAGCAGCTTCGACGGCTCTGGAAACACCATATATTTT.

The genes are TRBV4-2 and TRBJ1-5; TRBD1 aligns across 7 bases. The CDR3 runs 16 residues. Trimming took 0 bases from V and 4 from J; bases not matched to a gene: 6. Germline-derived CDR1 and CDR2 are LGHNA and YNFKEQ. This CDR3 is CASSQEVGDRNQPQHF. The CDR3 DNA reads as TGTGCCAGCAGCCAAGAGGTAGGGGACAGAAATCAGCCCCAGCATTTT.

The CDR3 bases are TGTGCCAGCAGGCCCCGCAGGGGGACTGGTGAAAAACTGTTTTTT. Protein product: CASRPRRGTGEKLFF. The chain joins TRBV6-5 to TRBJ1-4, with 7 bases matching TRBD1. Germline lookup yields CDR1 MNHEY and CDR2 SVGAGI. With V trimmed by 6 bases and J by 7 bases, 11 bases remained unmatched. The CDR3 runs 15 residues.

This clonotype was detected many times. This CDR3 is CASSQNVATDTQYF. The CDR3 bases are TGCGCCAGCAGCCAGAACGTAGCCACAGATACGCAGTATTTT. This chain joins TRBV4-1 and TRBJ2-3; D unresolved. The CDR3 has 14 residues. V lost 3 bases to trimming and J lost 2 bases, with 9 bases between them. The germline gives CDR1 MGHRA, CDR2 YSYEKL.

J is TRBJ1-2 and V is TRBV20-1; D perhaps matches TRBD1 (6 bases). Germline loops: CDR1 DFQATT, CDR2 SNEGSKA (reference sequence). The CDR3 is 14 residues long. Between the trimmed V and J ends, which lost 3 bases and 0 bases, there was a span of 11 bases. The CDR3 loop reads CSASGQTANYGYTF. CDR3 DNA: TGCAGTGCTAGCGGACAGACAGCTAACTATGGCTACACCTTC.

This clonotype was detected ten times or more. The CDR3 nucleotides read TGTGCCAGCAGCCCTCGTCGGGACTATGGCTACACCTTC. Translation: CASSPRRDYGYTF. The J gene is TRBJ1-2, the V gene TRBV7-9; D is uncertain. CDR3 size: 13 residues. V was pared by 5 bases and J by 3 bases, with 10 bases between. From germline, CDR1 is SEHNR and CDR2 FQNEAQ (reference sequence).

This clonotype has a handful of counts. The chain employs TRBV28 and TRBJ2-3; 8 positions match TRBD2. Trimming removed 3 bases from V and 2 bases from J; junction bases left unmatched: 7. In germline, CDR1 is MDHEN, CDR2 SYDVKM. The CDR3 runs to 16 residues. The CDR3 DNA follows: TGTGCCAGCAGTTTCCCCCCGGGGGGGCACACAGATACGCAGTATTTT. Translated: CASSFPPGGHTDTQYF.

The chain has TRBV5-1 and TRBJ2-2, with D unclear. The germline V gene has CDR1 SGHRS and CDR2 YFSETQ. This CDR3 region has 13 residues. V lost 2 bases to trimming and J lost 6 bases, with 8 bases between them. CDR3 amino acids: CASSFGNSGELFF. CDR3 coding DNA: TGCGCCAGCAGCTTCGGTAATTCCGGGGAGCTGTTTTTT.